A selection of T cell receptor beta chains follows, all from one sample in a study of Graves' ophthalmopathy and Graves' hyperthyroidism. In TCRdb, the multiplex PCR reads were re-called with MiXCR into one record per CDR3 protein. Of about 160,000 distinct CDR3 sequences in the sample, roughly two fifths are singletons; the top ten hold 8% to 9.5%. Sequenced: peripheral blood. These receptor sequences come from a man aged 25-45 years with Graves' ophthalmopathy. Both conserved end residues are part of each CDR3.

V | CDR3
TRBV14 | CASSQGRTGGNEQYF
TRBV10-3 | CAISDFGGTEAFF
TRBV13 | CASSSAGGRAEAFF
TRBV6-2/TRBV6-3 | CASSYSRTGGVWDTEAFF
TRBV7-2 | CASSLAGTTLPYEQYF
TRBV10-1 | CASSGTGNEQYF
TRBV11-2 | CASSPPGIHPTMIPGYTF
TRBV28 | CASSLWAGVPYEQYF
TRBV12-3/TRBV12-4 | CASSLDELDGEQYF
TRBV28 | CASTFLFRGLDTEAFF
TRBV12-3/TRBV12-4 | CASSSFGQGNYGYTF
TRBV12-5 | CASGLEVGTEAFF
TRBV12-3/TRBV12-4 | CASSYTSGEQYF
TRBV30 | CAWTSARETQYF
TRBV12-3/TRBV12-4 | CASSFRAGEQYF
TRBV7-2 | CASIPWGGREETQYF
TRBV7-2 | CASSFRRGNQPQHF
TRBV2 | CASTTGNHYGYTF
TRBV6-2/TRBV6-3 | CASSRLGGGNQPQHF
TRBV7-6 | CASSFSAGGETQYF
TRBV28 | CASSQRHTYEQYF
TRBV7-2 | CASSSPMTYEQYF
TRBV6-2/TRBV6-3 | CASSSPWDEQYF
TRBV6-1 | CASSLRTDYNSPLHF
TRBV2 | CASSEPSKAKNIQYF
TRBV6-2/TRBV6-3 | CASSYSGTTTGELFF
TRBV6-2/TRBV6-3 | CASSSTQPLVGYTF
TRBV28 | CASSPIGQAKVDYGYTF
TRBV18 | CASSPRGHLNTEAFF
TRBV6-5 | CASSKGTVSGNTIYF
TRBV28 | CASKIPGSAYEQYF
TRBV12-3/TRBV12-4 | CASSLVPSGDEQYF
TRBV6-5 | CASGGSSNQPQHF
TRBV20-1 | CSARPPNTEAFF
TRBV9 | CASSVEEGNTEAFF
TRBV6-5 | CASSSGTSGRVAKNIQYF
TRBV29-1 | CSVEEGGNSPSLVETQYF
TRBV28 | CASRAGTGAYEQYF
TRBV15 | CATSGTLNTEAFF
TRBV5-6 | CASSSYGTGGYEQYF
TRBV12-3/TRBV12-4 | CASRRTGNTGELFF
TRBV20-1 | CSAEGRGEHF
TRBV20-1 | CSAMDRGESNQPQHF
TRBV2 | CASSQDLAGDDEQYF
TRBV7-2 | CASSLVWGDQPQHF
TRBV6-2/TRBV6-3 | CASSKGQGVSETQYF
TRBV28 | CASSSAGGPWGEQYF
TRBV6-2/TRBV6-3 | CASSNDEDNSGNQPQHF